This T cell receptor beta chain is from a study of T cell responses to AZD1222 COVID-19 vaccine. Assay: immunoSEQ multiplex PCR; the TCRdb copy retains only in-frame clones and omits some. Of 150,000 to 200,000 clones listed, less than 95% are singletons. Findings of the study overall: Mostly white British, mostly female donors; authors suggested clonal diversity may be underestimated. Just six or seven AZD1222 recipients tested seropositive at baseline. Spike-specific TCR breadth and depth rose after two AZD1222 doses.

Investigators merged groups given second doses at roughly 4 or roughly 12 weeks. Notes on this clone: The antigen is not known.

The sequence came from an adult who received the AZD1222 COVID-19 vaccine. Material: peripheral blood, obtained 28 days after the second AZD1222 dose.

The CDR3 loop reads CASSIVGLTNEKLFF. In DNA form, the CDR3 reads TGTGCCAGTAGTATAGTCGGGCTAACTAATGAAAAACTGTTTTTT. The chain recombines TRBV19 with TRBJ1-4; the D is unclear. Germline-derived CDR1 and CDR2 are LNHDA and SQIVND (reference sequence). V dropped 1 base and J dropped 1 base, with 7 bases sitting between them. The CDR3 is 15 amino acids.